Each of the 19 T cell receptor beta chains below was sequenced from the same sample in a study of T cells in Graves' hyperthyroidism and ophthalmopathy. Amplification yielded TCR beta CDR3 regions, with RNA transcripts as the source. RT-PCR in the first round (using the HTBI primer set) targeted the TCR CDR3. TCRdb processed the multiplex PCR reads anew with MiXCR; each CDR3 protein has one entry. The sample lists roughly 500,000 distinct CDR3 sequences, around 22% seen once, with 11% in the top ten. Sequenced: blood. The receptor set was obtained from a woman aged 25 to 45 with Graves' ophthalmopathy.

This clonotype was observed at least ten times. The chain couples TRBV6-2 or TRBV6-3 to TRBJ1-5; 8 positions agree with TRBD1. The CDR3 covers 16 residues. The germline gives CDR1 MNHEY, CDR2 SVGEGT. Trimming cost V 5 bases and J 1 base; bases outside gene matches: 7. CDR3 sequence: CASSQRTGISNQPQHF. For the CDR3, the DNA is TGTGCCAGCAGTCAAAGGACAGGGATAAGCAATCAGCCCCAGCATTTT.

This clonotype was recorded at least ten times. The V gene is TRBV12-3 or TRBV12-4, the J gene TRBJ1-5; tentatively, D is TRBD1 (5 bases). CDR3 length equals 14 residues. Trimming took 3 bases from V and 7 from J, leaving 13 bases between them. The CDR3 sequence: CASSFGQGAQPQHF. CDR3 bases: TGTGCCAGCAGTTTCGGGCAGGGAGCCCAGCCCCAGCATTTT.

The table lists this clonotype with a few counts. The V call is TRBV6-2 or TRBV6-3, the J call TRBJ1-5, with D possibly being TRBD1 (5 bases). Germline loops: CDR1 MNHEY, CDR2 SVGEGT. The V end lost 2 bases, the J end lost 4 bases, and 21 bases lay between the germline ends. The CDR3 is 18 residues long. CDR3 protein: CASSYILGAGMTNQPQHF. DNA of the CDR3: TGTGCCAGCAGTTACATTCTCGGGGCAGGGATGACGAATCAGCCCCAGCATTTT.

This clonotype was observed a handful of times. The genes are TRBV6-1 and TRBJ2-5, with D perhaps matching TRBD1 (6 bases). The germline V gene has CDR1 MNHNS and CDR2 SASEGT. This CDR3 has 14 amino acids. The germline V and J ends were trimmed by 8 bases and 2 bases, with 15 bases remaining between them. The CDR3 bases are TGTGCCAGCTCTCGCCTCGGGACACAAGAGACCCAGTACTTC. Its translation: CASSRLGTQETQYF.

This clonotype has a count of ten or more. V and J are TRBV2 and TRBJ2-3, with D possibly matching TRBD2 (5 bases). Trimming removed 8 bases at V and 1 base at J, with 7 bases between. The CDR3 is made up of 12 amino acids. CDR1 is SNHLY, CDR2 FYNNEI, per germline. CDR3: CASRDGTDTQYF. The CDR3 nucleotides are TGTGCCAGCCGGGATGGCACAGATACGCAGTATTTT.

This clonotype was counted at least ten times. CDR3 sequence (DNA): TGTGCCAGCAGTTCACCCGGGACAGGTAACTACGAGCAGTACTTC. Its translation is CASSSPGTGNYEQYF. The chain uses TRBV27 and TRBJ2-7; 8 bases are shared with TRBD1. From germline, CDR1 is MNHEY and CDR2 SMNVEV (reference sequence). The V segment lost 4 bases and the J segment 3 bases; nucleotides outside the gene matches: 8. The CDR3 covers 15 residues.

The genes are TRBV12-3 or TRBV12-4 and TRBJ1-5, with TRBD1 identical over 10 bases. The V segment lost 6 bases and the J segment 9 bases; nucleotides outside the gene matches: 11. The length of the CDR3 is 15 residues. The CDR3 region has the DNA TGTGCCAGCAGAGCCTCCGGGACAGGGGCCTTGCCCCAGCATTTT. Translation: CASRASGTGALPQHF.

This rearrangement joins TRBV7-2 to TRBJ1-5; D gene uncertain. Trimming left V 2 bases short and J 3 bases short, with 11 bases between. CDR1 is SGHTA and CDR2 is FQGNSA in the germline V gene. CDR3 size: 15 residues. Here the CDR3 DNA reads TGTGCCAGCAGCTTATGGGGATCCTACAATCAGCCCCAGCATTTT. Protein product: CASSLWGSYNQPQHF.

Points on this clonotype: Relative to the germline gene, one junction end is altered; a read error may explain this. The chain couples TRBV2 to TRBJ2-7, with 7 bases aligning to TRBD1. Germline V gene lookup returns CDR1 SNHLY and CDR2 FYNNEI. The CDR3 loop spans 15 amino acids. The DNA for the CDR3 is TGTGCCAGCAGTGAAGGGCAAGGGGGCTACTACGATCAGTACTTC. Translated: CASSEGQGGYYDQYF.

This clonotype was seen at least ten times. The chain carries TRBV2 and TRBJ1-1, with a possible D match to TRBD1 (6 bases). The CDR3 is made up of 13 amino acids. CDR1 and CDR2 (germline): SNHLY, FYNNEI. V dropped 6 bases and J dropped 0 bases, with 8 bases sitting between them. In DNA form, the CDR3 reads TGTGCCAGCAGGGACAGCATGAACACTGAAGCTTTCTTT. Protein: CASRDSMNTEAFF.

The rearrangement uses TRBV6-4 and TRBJ1-2; D unclear. Between the trimmed V and J ends, which lost 0 bases and 8 bases, there was a span of 16 bases. CDR1 is MRHNA, CDR2 SNTAGT, per germline. The CDR3 loop spans 15 amino acids. Here the CDR3 reads CASSDSYRNTRGYTF. The CDR3 bases are TGTGCCAGCAGTGACTCGTACAGAAATACCAGGGGCTACACCTTC.

This clonotype was found many times. This chain uses TRBV7-2 with TRBJ2-7, with D maybe TRBD1 (6 bases). The CDR3 runs to 15 residues. Trimming shortened V by 1 base and J by 0 bases, and 10 bases separated the two germline ends. Germline-derived CDR1 and CDR2 are SGHTA and FQGNSA. In nucleotides, the CDR3 is TGTGCCAGCAGCTTAGGAGAGGGGGTCTCCTACGAGCAGTACTTC. It yields the protein CASSLGEGVSYEQYF.

This clonotype was seen only a few times. The rearrangement links TRBV6-1 to TRBJ1-1, with D uncertain. There are 13 residues in the CDR3. Per germline, CDR1 MNHNS and CDR2 SASEGT. The germline V and J ends were trimmed by 7 bases and 3 bases, with 12 bases remaining between them. CDR3 loop: CASNLDGYTEAFF. DNA of the CDR3: TGTGCCAGCAACTTGGACGGATACACTGAAGCTTTCTTT.

V usage is TRBV6-1 and J usage is TRBJ1-1, with 8 bases that match TRBD1. The CDR3 loop spans 15 amino acids. Losses at the gene ends were 6 bases for V and 2 bases for J; bases not matched to a gene: 8. From germline, CDR1 is MNHNS and CDR2 SASEGT. The CDR3 sequence: CASSPPAGGNTEAFF. The CDR3 DNA is TGTGCCAGCAGCCCTCCGGCAGGGGGCAACACTGAAGCTTTCTTT.

This clonotype was counted at least ten times. The chain combines TRBV7-3 with TRBJ2-5; 9 bases map to TRBD2. Germline V gene data show CDR1 as SGHTA and CDR2 as FQGTGA. The CDR3 has 15 amino acids. V shed 2 bases and J 5 bases; nucleotides not matched to a gene: 6. CDR3 coding DNA: TGTGCCAGCAGCTTAGTAGCGGGGGTAGGGGAGACCCAGTACTTC. Residues: CASSLVAGVGETQYF.

This clonotype was counted ten times or more. The chain links TRBV13 to TRBJ1-2; no reliable D call. This CDR3 has 14 amino acids. The germline V and J ends were trimmed by 5 bases and 4 bases, with 14 bases remaining between them. Germline values: CDR1 PRHDT, CDR2 FYEKMQ (reference sequence). CDR3 in DNA: TGTGCCAGCAGCCCTAGGGTGGGATCCTATGGCTACACCTTC. This sequence encodes CASSPRVGSYGYTF.

This clonotype was seen repeatedly, ten times or more. This rearrangement joins TRBV6-5 to TRBJ1-2; 9 bases are shared with TRBD1. The germline gives CDR1 MNHEY, CDR2 SVGAGI. Trimming took 4 bases from V and 8 from J; bases not matched to a gene: 8. The CDR3 runs to 14 residues. CDR3 residues: CASSFTGGARGYTF. In DNA form, the CDR3 reads TGTGCCAGCAGTTTTACAGGGGGCGCCCGGGGCTACACCTTC.

Many counts were recorded for this clonotype. The V gene is TRBV20-1, the J gene TRBJ1-3; no reliable D call. This CDR3 is built from 15 residues. Germline lookup yields CDR1 DFQATT and CDR2 SNEGSKA (reference sequence). Trimming removed 0 bases from V and 0 bases from J, with 9 bases in between. CDR3 DNA sequence: TGCAGTGCTAGAGAGGCGGACTTCTCTGGAAACACCATATATTTT. It specifies CSAREADFSGNTIYF.

For this clonotype: This may be a read error, as it is one base from a much larger clone. The rearrangement uses TRBV18 and TRBJ2-7, with D unresolved. Per germline, CDR1 KGHSH and CDR2 LQKENI. CDR3 length: 12 amino acids. Trimming left V 6 bases short and J 6 bases short, with 12 bases between. CDR3 DNA: TGTGCCAGCTCGCTGGGTTCTTTCGAGCAGTACTTC. This gives the protein CASSLGSFEQYF.